The 10 T cell receptor beta chains below come from one sample, sequenced in a study of T cells expressing NK-cell markers. TCRdb re-called the 5' RACE reads and shows each CDR3 protein once, DNA omitted. The sample includes some 440,000 distinct CDR3 sequences. Material: blood T cells: a sorted CD56 or NKG2C T cell subset, CD4+ or CD8+ T cells, or bulk PBMC T cells (not recorded which). The receptors derive from a woman aged 45 to 65 in good health.

The chain joins TRBV7-8 to TRBJ1-1; TCRdb returns TRBD1, unconfirmable since there is no DNA. The CDR3 runs 13 residues. From germline, CDR1 is SGHVS and CDR2 FQNEAQ. The CDR3: CASTPGGNTEAFF.

This rearrangement joins TRBV12-3 or TRBV12-4 to TRBJ2-1; the D gene TCRdb calls, TRBD1, cannot be checked with no DNA. The CDR3 loop spans 16 amino acids. CDR3 sequence: CASSWVRTGGSYEQFF.

V and J are TRBV5-1 and TRBJ2-3; TCRdb designates TRBD1, a call that cannot be tested without DNA. Looked up from germline, CDR1 is SGHRS and CDR2 is YFSETQ. There are 14 residues in the CDR3. The CDR3 reads CASSSPGKADTQYF.

The chain links TRBV5-1 to TRBJ2-7; TCRdb names TRBD2, which stays unverified in the absence of DNA. The germline V gene encodes CDR1 SGHRS and CDR2 YFSETQ. The CDR3 length is 14 residues. The CDR3 sequence: CASSYNWERGEQYF.

J is TRBJ2-3 and V is TRBV12-3 or TRBV12-4; TCRdb gives TRBD1 as the D gene, but with no DNA this cannot be confirmed. The CDR3 runs to 15 residues. CDR3 region: CASSHTYRGPDTQYF.

CDR3 sequence: CASSPQKSTDTQYF. The rearrangement links TRBV5-1 to TRBJ2-3. The CDR3 has 14 amino acids. Looked up from germline, CDR1 is SGHRS and CDR2 is YFSETQ.

This chain connects TRBV16 to TRBJ2-3. This CDR3 spans 15 amino acids. The germline gives CDR1 KGHSY, CDR2 FQNENV. CDR3 sequence: CASSQFRNRISLLYF. Full variable domain (missing parts from reference TRBV16 and TRBJ2-3): GEEVAQTPKHLVRGEGQKAKLYCAPIKGHSYVFWYQQVLKNEFKFLISFQNENVFDETGMPKERFSAKCLPNSPCSLEIQATKLEDSAVYFCASSQFRNRISLLYFGPGTRLTVL.

The chain employs TRBV11-2 and TRBJ2-5; TCRdb's assignment of TRBD2 cannot be checked, as there is no DNA. The CDR3 is 16 amino acids. Germline V CDR1 and CDR2: SGHAT, FQNNGV. CDR3 sequence: CASSWLGLANSKTQYF.

The chain is built from TRBV5-1 and TRBJ2-7; without DNA, the TCRdb call of TRBD2 cannot be checked. The germline V gene has CDR1 SGHRS and CDR2 YFSETQ. The CDR3 runs 11 residues. CDR3 residues: CASGREYEQYF.

The chain has TRBV10-1 and TRBJ2-2; TCRdb's assignment of TRBD1 cannot be checked, as there is no DNA. The CDR3 length is 13 residues. Germline values: CDR1 WNHNN, CDR2 SYGVQD (reference sequence). CDR3 protein: CASRDSATGELFF.